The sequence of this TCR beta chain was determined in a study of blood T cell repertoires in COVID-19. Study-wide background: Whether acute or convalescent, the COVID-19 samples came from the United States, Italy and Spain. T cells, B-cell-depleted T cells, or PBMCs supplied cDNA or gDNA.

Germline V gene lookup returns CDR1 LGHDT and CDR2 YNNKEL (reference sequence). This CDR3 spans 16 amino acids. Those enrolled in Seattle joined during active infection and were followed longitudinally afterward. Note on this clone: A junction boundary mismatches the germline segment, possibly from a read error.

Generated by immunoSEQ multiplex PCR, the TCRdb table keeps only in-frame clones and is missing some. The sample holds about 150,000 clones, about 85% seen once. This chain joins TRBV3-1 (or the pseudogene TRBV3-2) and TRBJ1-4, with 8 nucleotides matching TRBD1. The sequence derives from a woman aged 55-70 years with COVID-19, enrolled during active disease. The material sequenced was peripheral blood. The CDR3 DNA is TGTGCCAGCAGCCAAGTCGGACAGGGAACTAATGAAGAACTGTTTTTT. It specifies CASSQVGQGTNEELFF.